These 25 T cell receptor beta chains were sequenced from one sample in a study of blood T cells in healthy people across ages. A sample-barcoded 5' primer and a J-beta primer mix were used in a second PCR of about 6 to 11 cycles. One entry per CDR3 protein results from TCRdb running MiXCR on the 5' RACE reads. This sample has roughly 900,000 distinct CDR3 sequences, with around 49% found just once. The source material was blood. All receptors derive from a man in his thirties or forties in good health.

In regard to this clonotype: The junction departs from the called germline gene at one end, perhaps through a read error. The chain is built from TRBV25-1 and TRBJ1-1; no definite D call. The length of the CDR3 is 14 residues. Germline V gives CDR1 MGHDK, CDR2 SYGVNS. DNA for the CDR3: TGTGCCAGCAGTGAATCAGTGATGAACACTGAAACTTTCTTT. Translated, it gives CASSESVMNTETFF.

The gene calls are TRBV20-1 and TRBJ2-7, with 7 bases fitting TRBD2. This CDR3 region has 17 residues. J gave up 3 bases and V 0 bases, and 14 bases lay outside the gene matches. Germline values: CDR1 DFQATT, CDR2 SNEGSKA (reference sequence). The CDR3 DNA reads TGCAGTGCTAGAGATCGCACCCTGGGAGGGGTTTTCTACGAGCAGTACTTC. Residues: CSARDRTLGGVFYEQYF.

The V and J genes are TRBV15 and TRBJ2-4; 7 nucleotides match TRBD1. The junction had 11 bases not matched to a gene; V was cut back by 5 bases and J by 7 bases. The CDR3 runs 15 residues. The V gene's germline CDR1 is LNHNV and CDR2 YYDKDF (reference sequence). In DNA, the CDR3 is TGTGCCACCAGCCCCCGGACAGGCCCTCCCAACATTCAGTACTTC. Its translation: CATSPRTGPPNIQYF.

The V gene is TRBV21-1, the J gene TRBJ2-7; the DNA was not used to check the table's D call, TRBD1. TRBV21-1 is noted as a pseudogene. CDR3 length: 16 amino acids. CDR3 nucleotides: TGTGCCAGCAGCGAACTCAGGCCAAGGGGAACCTACGAGCAGTACTTC. It is translated as CASSELRPRGTYEQYF.

The chain has TRBV20-1 and TRBJ1-5, with D unresolved. The length of the CDR3 is 14 residues. Trimming took 0 bases from V and 1 from J, leaving 7 bases between them. Looked up from germline, CDR1 is DFQATT and CDR2 is SNEGSKA (reference sequence). The CDR3 is CSARDWASNQPQHF. DNA for the CDR3: TGCAGTGCTAGAGATTGGGCGAGCAATCAGCCCCAGCATTTT.

This clonotype was observed at least ten times. J is TRBJ2-3 and V is TRBV29-1; D remains ambiguous. V was pared by 6 bases and J by 0 bases, with 13 bases between. Germline V lookup: CDR1 SQVTM, CDR2 ANQGSEA. The CDR3 contains 14 residues. CDR3 region: CSVHQEISTDTQYF. The CDR3 coding sequence is TGCAGCGTACATCAGGAGATTAGCACAGATACGCAGTATTTT.

This chain connects TRBV12-3 or TRBV12-4 to TRBJ1-5; D remains unclear. This CDR3 has 15 residues. V was pared by 5 bases and J by 0 bases, with 11 bases between. The CDR3 region is CASSPKDYSNQPQHF. The CDR3 DNA follows: TGTGCCAGCAGTCCAAAGGATTATAGCAATCAGCCCCAGCATTTT.

Note on this clonotype: This could be a read error, since a much larger clone is one nucleotide away. This sequence joins TRBV5-1 and TRBJ1-2, with TRBD1 as a possible D gene (6 bases). The germline CDR1 and CDR2 sequences are SGHRS and YFSETQ. The CDR3 is 13 amino acids. With 0 bases removed from V and 6 bases from J, the gap between germline ends came to 9 bases. CDR3 amino acids: CASSLDRADGYTF. The CDR3 nucleotides are TGCGCCAGCAGCTTGGACAGGGCAGATGGCTACACCTTC.

In DNA form, the CDR3 reads TGTGCCAGCAGTTATCACCCAGGGTATGGGCAGCCCCAGCATTTT. Residues: CASSYHPGYGQPQHF. The rearrangement joins TRBV6-2 or TRBV6-3 to TRBJ1-5, with D maybe TRBD1 (5 bases). CDR3 length: 15 amino acids. V was shortened by 3 bases and J by 7 bases, with 16 bases between the two germline ends. The germline V gene encodes CDR1 MNHEY and CDR2 SVGEGT.

The rearrangement links TRBV12-5 to TRBJ1-1; no reliable D call. V was clipped by 10 bases and J by 1 base, with 13 bases between them. Germline assignment: CDR1 LGHNT and CDR2 FRNRAP. The length of the CDR3 is 13 residues. In DNA, the CDR3 is TGTGCTACCTCAGGAACAGCGAACACTGAAGCTTTCTTT. The encoded protein is CATSGTANTEAFF.

This rearrangement joins TRBV7-2 to TRBJ1-1; D gene uncertain. Germline lookup yields CDR1 SGHTA and CDR2 FQGNSA. The length of the CDR3 is 12 residues. Trimming cost V 1 base and J 7 bases, with 7 bases left between them. The CDR3: CASSLGWREAFF. The CDR3 nucleotides read TGTGCCAGCAGCTTAGGTTGGCGTGAAGCTTTCTTT.

This chain links TRBV18 with TRBJ1-6; 7 nucleotides align to TRBD1. From germline, CDR1 is KGHSH and CDR2 LQKENI. V gave up 2 bases and J gave up 10 bases; unmatched junction bases: 14. This CDR3 is 17 amino acids long. The CDR3 sequence is CASSPASIGGQGSPLHF. CDR3 DNA sequence: TGTGCCAGCTCACCAGCCTCGATAGGGGGCCAAGGGTCACCCCTCCACTTT.

About this clonotype itself: This may come from a read error, since a much larger clone is one base off. The rearrangement joins TRBV12-3 or TRBV12-4 to TRBJ1-1; D possibly corresponds to TRBD1 (6 bases). This CDR3 is 15 amino acids long. V was shortened by 4 bases and J by 0 bases, with 12 bases between the two germline ends. The CDR3 loop is CASSSAGTLNTEAFF. CDR3 DNA: TGTGCCAGCAGTTCCGCCGGGACACTGAACACTGAAGCTTTCTTT.

This clonotype was seen repeatedly, ten times or more. The gene calls are TRBV7-2 and TRBJ1-6; D possibly corresponds to TRBD1 (5 bases). V was cut by 3 bases and J by 5 bases, with 11 bases left in between. There are 15 residues in the CDR3. Germline-derived CDR1 and CDR2 are SGHTA and FQGNSA. The CDR3, as DNA: TGTGCCAGCAGCTTTGGGGGTGGGCATAATTCACCCCTCCACTTT. This gives the protein CASSFGGGHNSPLHF.

The rearrangement joins TRBV20-1 to TRBJ2-5; 10 nucleotides match TRBD1. Trimming removed 6 bases from V and 0 bases from J; junction bases left unmatched: 4. Per germline, CDR1 DFQATT and CDR2 SNEGSKA (reference sequence). The CDR3 contains 14 residues. This CDR3 is CSAPGQGNQETQYF. In nucleotides, the CDR3 is TGCAGTGCACCGGGACAGGGGAACCAAGAGACCCAGTACTTC.

The chain uses TRBV20-1 and TRBJ2-7; TRBD1 agrees at 12 bases. The germline V gene encodes CDR1 DFQATT and CDR2 SNEGSKA (reference sequence). This CDR3 has 15 amino acids. V trimming: 1 base; J trimming: 3 bases; junction bases outside the gene matches: 4. This CDR3 reads CSARAGTGGSYEQYF. As DNA, the CDR3 is TGCAGTGCTAGAGCCGGGACAGGGGGCAGCTACGAGCAGTACTTC.

This sequence joins TRBV2 and TRBJ2-7, with a possible D match to TRBD2 (5 bases). CDR1 and CDR2 from the germline V gene are SNHLY and FYNNEI. CDR3 size: 15 residues. Trimming removed 8 bases at V and 7 bases at J, with 24 bases between. The CDR3 protein is CASLTLGGSYNEQYF. The CDR3 DNA reads as TGTGCCAGCCTAACCCTAGGCGGGTCCTACAATGAGCAGTACTTC. The entire variable domain, with the rest obtained from reference TRBV2 and TRBJ2-7, is as follows: EPEVTQTPSHQVTQMGQEVILRCVPISNHLYFYWYRQILGQKVEFLVSFYNNEISEKSEIFDDQFSVERPDGSNFTLKIRSTKLEDSAMYFCASLTLGGSYNEQYFGPGTRLTVT.

The J gene is TRBJ2-2, the V gene TRBV7-2; D could derive from TRBD1 or TRBD2 (5 bases each). The V end lost 3 bases, the J end lost 9 bases, and 17 bases lay between the germline ends. The CDR3 has 15 residues. Germline V gene data show CDR1 as SGHTA and CDR2 as FQGNSA. CDR3: CASSFDPGRPWELFF. CDR3 DNA sequence: TGTGCCAGCAGCTTTGACCCGGGACGCCCATGGGAGCTGTTTTTT. Full variable domain (missing parts from reference TRBV7-2 and TRBJ2-2): GAGVSQSPSNKVTEKGKDVELRCDPISGHTALYWYRQSLGQGLEFLIYFQGNSAPDKSGLPSDRFSAERTGGSVSTLTIQRTQQEDSAVYLCASSFDPGRPWELFFGEGSRLTVL.

V is TRBV12-3 or TRBV12-4 and J is TRBJ1-6; no definite D call. The V end lost 3 bases, the J end lost 5 bases, and 11 bases lay between the germline ends. This CDR3 contains 15 residues. The CDR3 DNA reads as TGTGCCAGCAGTTTTGGGTCGGCCGATAATTCACCCCTCCACTTT. Translation gives CASSFGSADNSPLHF.

V usage is TRBV27 and J usage is TRBJ2-7; tentative D call: TRBD1 (6 bases). There are 13 residues in the CDR3. The germline V and J ends were trimmed by 6 bases and 3 bases, with 12 bases remaining between them. Germline-derived CDR1 and CDR2 are MNHEY and SMNVEV (reference sequence). CDR3 in DNA: TGTGCCAGCAGGGCAGGGGTCAACTACGAGCAGTACTTC. Encoded protein: CASRAGVNYEQYF.

V is TRBV6-2 or TRBV6-3 and J is TRBJ1-5; maybe TRBD1 (5 bases). There are 16 residues in the CDR3. Germline V lookup: CDR1 MNHEY, CDR2 SVGEGT. V gave up 2 bases and J gave up 6 bases, with 17 bases separating them. In DNA form, the CDR3 reads TGTGCCAGCAGTTACATCCCGGGGGTTGACGTTCAGCCCCAGCATTTT. Protein: CASSYIPGVDVQPQHF.

V usage is TRBV15 and J usage is TRBJ2-7; D tentatively reads TRBD1 or TRBD2 (6 bases each). Between the trimmed V and J ends, which lost 1 base and 7 bases, there was a span of 17 bases. The CDR3 contains 15 residues. Germline CDR1 LNHNV, CDR2 YYDKDF (reference sequence). The CDR3, as DNA: TGTGCCACCAGCAGAGCCCGGGTGGGGGGCTTTGAGCAGTACTTC. This gives the protein CATSRARVGGFEQYF. Full variable domain (remainder filled in from reference TRBV15 and TRBJ2-7): DAMVIQNPRYQVTQFGKPVTLSCSQTLNHNVMYWYQQKSSQAPKLLFHYYDKDFNNEADTPDNFQSRRPNTSFCFLDIRSPGLGDTAMYLCATSRARVGGFEQYFGPGTRLTVT.

This clonotype has only a few counts. The chain links TRBV25-1 to TRBJ2-5; 11 bases are a match to TRBD1. The V segment lost 7 bases and the J segment 4 bases; nucleotides outside the gene matches: 8. The CDR3 loop spans 15 amino acids. The germline CDR1 and CDR2 sequences are MGHDK and SYGVNS. CDR3 region: CASIFRDRGTETQYF. The CDR3 bases are TGTGCCAGCATCTTCAGGGACAGGGGGACAGAGACCCAGTACTTC.

This clonotype was picked up many times. V usage is TRBV11-3 and J usage is TRBJ2-1, with D hard to call. With 5 bases removed from V and 5 bases from J, the gap between germline ends came to 7 bases. The CDR3 is 12 amino acids. Germline-derived CDR1 and CDR2 are SGHNT and YENEEA. CDR3 amino acids: CASSGRNNEQFF. The CDR3 DNA reads as TGTGCCAGCAGCGGTCGGAACAATGAGCAGTTCTTC.

This clonotype turned up a few times. The CDR3 bases are TGTGCCAGCAGCAGAATCAGGGTGGGTTCCTACGAGCAGTACTTC. Amino acids: CASSRIRVGSYEQYF. The rearrangement joins TRBV5-6 to TRBJ2-5, with D possibly matching TRBD1 (5 bases). The tail of the sequence fits TRBJ2-7 better, so the J call may be wrong. CDR3 length equals 15 residues. Looked up from germline, CDR1 is SGHDT and CDR2 is YYEEEE.